This T cell receptor beta chain comes out of a study of cytomegalovirus exposure and HLA in healthy donors. Whole-study results and caveats: V- and J-gene trimming of TCR beta was linked (in a later analysis) to a missense DCLRE1C variant.

The study ran its PCR with 60 Vbeta and 13 Jbeta primers. The assay was immunoSEQ multiplex PCR, and TCRdb's table has in-frame clones only and misses some. The sample includes over 95,000 clones, 67% of them seen just once. Worth noting for this clone: Its target is unknown.

The source is a man younger than 35 in good health and CMV-seropositive. The sequencing sample was made of PBMCs.

CDR3 coding DNA: TGTGCCATCAGTGAGTCGAAACCGGGACAGCAAGAGACCCAGTACTTC. Its translation: CAISESKPGQQETQYF. The chain carries TRBV10-3 and TRBJ2-5, with TRBD1 matching over 7 bases. V dropped 0 bases and J dropped 2; count of bases not matched to a gene: 6. Per the germline V gene, CDR1 is ENHRY and CDR2 is SYGVKD. The CDR3 spans 16 residues.